Included here is one T cell receptor (beta chain) sequence, with context. The length of the CDR3 is 13 residues. The data derive from a study of blood T cell repertoires in COVID-19. The overall study: Acute and convalescent COVID-19 samples came from the United States, Italy and Spain.

Source study methods: The authors estimated nucleated cell counts from reference gene primer amplification. Generated by immunoSEQ multiplex PCR, the TCRdb table keeps only in-frame clones and is missing some. V and J calls and clone size are those listed in that table; D and trimming were worked out from the DNA. The sample holds tens of thousands of clones, approximately 80% seen once. The rearrangement joins TRBV21-1 to TRBJ1-1. TRBV21-1 is classified as a pseudogene. The source is a human donor with active or convalescent COVID-19. The donor label of this sample is uncertain. Sequencing used peripheral blood. This chain's CDR3 is CASSQERQTEAFF. CDR3 coding DNA: TGTGCCAGCAGCCAAGAGCGGCAAACTGAAGCTTTCTTT.